Below are 12 T cell receptor beta chains sequenced from a single sample in a study of glioma-infiltrating T cells. The iRepertoire nested amplicon-rescue multiplex PCR amplified TCR alpha and beta CDR3s from RNA. TCRdb re-called the multiplex PCR reads with MiXCR, one entry per CDR3 protein. The table records approximately 140,000 distinct CDR3 sequences, 24% of them present only once. The sample comprised glioma tissue, nonneoplastic brain tissue, or PBMCs (not recorded which). Source of these receptors: a human donor with low-grade glioma or glioblastoma, undergoing nonglioma brain surgery, or in good health (not recorded which).

Turning to this clonotype: One end of the junction fails to match germline, which may point to a read error. V is TRBV11-2 and J is TRBJ1-4; perhaps TRBD1 as D (5 bases). There are 14 residues in the CDR3. The germline CDR1 and CDR2 sequences are SGHAT and FQNNGV. DNA for the CDR3: TGTGCCAGCAGCTTAGGGGGGACTAATGGAAAACTGTTTTTT. Translated, it gives CASSLGGTNGKLFF.

This clonotype showed up just a few times. The chain recombines TRBV3-1 with TRBJ2-3; D possibly corresponds to TRBD2 (5 bases). Trimming stripped 4 bases from V and 9 bases from J, with 17 bases between. Germline V lookup: CDR1 LGHDT, CDR2 YNNKEL (reference sequence). This CDR3 has 14 amino acids. The CDR3 DNA reads TGTGCCAGCAGCCTCCGAGGCCTACCGGGGACGCAGTATTTT. Translating gives CASSLRGLPGTQYF.

This clonotype was observed a handful of times. V gene TRBV7-2 combines with J gene TRBJ1-1, with D hard to call. Germline CDR1 and CDR2: SGHTA and FQGNSA. Trimming stripped 4 bases from V and 6 bases from J, with 18 bases between. The CDR3 loop spans 15 amino acids. This chain's CDR3 is CASSYARASRPEAFF. The CDR3 region has the DNA TGTGCCAGCAGCTACGCCCGGGCCTCCCGACCTGAAGCTTTCTTT.

This clonotype was seen a handful of times. Here the CDR3 DNA reads TGTGCCAGCAGGGGCATTGAAGCTTTCTTT. Its translation is CASRGIEAFF. This chain connects TRBV12-3 or TRBV12-4 to TRBJ1-1; no reliable D call. The CDR3 loop spans 10 amino acids. V was cut by 6 bases and J by 7 bases, with 6 bases left in between.

This chain connects TRBV20-1 to TRBJ1-2, with no clear D. Germline loops: CDR1 DFQATT, CDR2 SNEGSKA (reference sequence). Deletions cut 5 bases from V and 3 bases from J, with 16 bases between. The CDR3 spans 14 residues. CDR3 loop: CSAEWFTTDYGYTF. In nucleotides, the CDR3 is TGCAGTGCTGAATGGTTCACAACTGACTATGGCTACACCTTC.

This clonotype was observed a handful of times. The chain couples TRBV3-1 to TRBJ1-1; TRBD1 matches at 8 bases. J lost 4 bases, V lost 3 bases, and 7 bases had no gene match. The length of the CDR3 is 15 residues. CDR1 is LGHDT and CDR2 is YNNKEL in the germline V gene (reference sequence). CDR3 loop: CASSHGQGWGTEAFF. As DNA, the CDR3 is TGTGCCAGCAGCCACGGACAGGGATGGGGCACTGAAGCTTTCTTT.

This clonotype was found a few times. The CDR3 loop is CASSLSQTSTDTQYF. CDR3 DNA sequence: TGTGCCAGCAGTTTATCTCAGACTAGCACAGATACGCAGTATTTT. The chain uses TRBV28 and TRBJ2-3, with D uncertain. The CDR3 is 15 amino acids. Deletions cut 1 base from V and 0 bases from J, with 8 bases between. The germline V gene encodes CDR1 MDHEN and CDR2 SYDVKM.

Only a few counts were recorded for this clonotype. This chain links TRBV6-1 with TRBJ2-5; D is perhaps TRBD1 (6 bases). The V end lost 5 bases, the J end lost 2 bases, and 9 bases lay between the germline ends. Per germline, CDR1 MNHNS and CDR2 SASEGT. The length of the CDR3 is 13 residues. The CDR3 DNA is TGTGCCAGCAGTTATACAGGGCAAGAGACCCAGTACTTC. Its translation: CASSYTGQETQYF.

This clonotype appeared many times. The gene calls are TRBV27 and TRBJ1-5; tentative D call: TRBD1 (5 bases). V gave up 1 base and J gave up 1 base, with 17 bases separating them. This CDR3 comprises 18 residues. The V gene's germline CDR1 is MNHEY and CDR2 SMNVEV (reference sequence). This CDR3 reads CASSLWGGGRGSNQPQHF. CDR3 sequence (DNA): TGTGCCAGCAGTTTATGGGGTGGGGGAAGAGGAAGCAATCAGCCCCAGCATTTT.

This clonotype was observed at least ten times. The rearrangement joins TRBV28 to TRBJ1-2; unclear D gene. Germline V gene data show CDR1 as MDHEN and CDR2 as SYDVKM. V was clipped by 2 bases and J by 3 bases, with 13 bases between them. This CDR3 is built from 15 residues. The CDR3 region has the DNA TGTGCCAGCAGTTTAGTGGAGAGGAGGTACTATGGCTACACCTTC. It encodes CASSLVERRYYGYTF.

This clonotype was observed a handful of times. The chain couples TRBV10-3 to TRBJ1-5, with 9 bases matching TRBD1. V lost 6 bases to trimming and J lost 4 bases; unmatched junction nucleotides: 7. This CDR3 has 15 residues. CDR1 ENHRY and CDR2 SYGVKD come from the germline V gene. The CDR3 here is CAIRGTGGPNQPQHF. The CDR3 DNA is TGTGCCATCAGGGGCACAGGGGGCCCTAATCAGCCCCAGCATTTT.

A few counts support this clonotype. The germline gene is not matched at one end of the junction; a read error may be the cause. V and J are TRBV7-3 and TRBJ2-1, with 10 bases lining up with TRBD2. The CDR3 totals 16 residues. CDR1 SGHTA and CDR2 FQGTGA come from the germline V gene. The CDR3 region is CASSITPGLARNEQFF. CDR3 DNA sequence: TGTGCCAGCAGCATAACGCCGGGACTAGCGAGAAATGAGCAGTTCTTC. Full variable domain (remainder filled in from reference TRBV7-3 and TRBJ2-1): GAGVSQTPSNKVTEKGKYVELRCDPISGHTALYWYRQSLGQGPEFLIYFQGTGAADDSGLPNDRFFAVRPEGSVSTLKIQRTERGDSAVYLCASSITPGLARNEQFFGPGTRLTVL.